This T cell receptor (beta chain) originates from a study of identical twins. General observations from the study: Excess sharing between twins was weaker in beta out-of-frame sequences.

This CDR3 is 14 amino acids long. Germline lookup yields CDR1 MNHEY and CDR2 SVGAGI. V was pared by 0 bases and J by 8 bases, with 13 bases between. This clonotype was recorded many times. Antigen unknown. After template switching added a universal primer site, the resulting cDNA carried unique molecular identifiers. TCRdb redid the calling of the 5' RACE reads with MiXCR, one entry per CDR3 protein. The sample has 200,000 to 300,000 distinct CDR3 sequences; over 9.5% are singletons. The source is a man aged 50-59 years in good health. The source material was memory T cells sorted from blood. The chain links TRBV6-5 to TRBJ1-2, with unresolved D. CDR3 DNA: TGTGCCAGCAGTTACTCGAGGGCAGCGGGGGGCTACACCTTC. It yields the protein CASSYSRAAGGYTF.